This T cell receptor (beta chain) was identified during a study of Ad26.COV2.S vaccination and SARS-CoV-2 variants. Overall study results and limits: Spike-specific TCR breadth ran higher among vaccine recipients than placebo recipients.

Sequencing was performed with immunoSEQ multiplex PCR; in TCRdb, only in-frame clones are kept and a portion is missing. The sample includes around 300,000 clones, approximately 90% of them seen just once. Of note for this clone: Its antigen is undetermined.

Regarding treatment: some 20 received Ad26.COV2.S at low or high dose, single or two shots; 5 received placebo; per-sample allocation not given. Sample collection was performed on day 63 after the first vaccine or placebo injection. A Boston adult aged 18-55 years was the donor. The source of this sequence is a person aged 18-60 years who received the Ad26.COV2.S COVID-19 vaccine or a placebo. The material sequenced was peripheral blood, taken in a trial of Ad26.COV2.S vaccine versus placebo.

The CDR3 protein is CASRGLAGSEQYF. Written as DNA, the CDR3 is TGTGCCAGCAGGGGATTAGCGGGATCCGAGCAGTACTTC. The chain links TRBV6-5 to TRBJ2-7, with TRBD2 identical over 8 bases. CDR1 is MNHEY and CDR2 is SVGAGI in the germline V gene. The CDR3 is made up of 13 amino acids. Trimming cost V 6 bases and J 6 bases; bases outside gene matches: 7.